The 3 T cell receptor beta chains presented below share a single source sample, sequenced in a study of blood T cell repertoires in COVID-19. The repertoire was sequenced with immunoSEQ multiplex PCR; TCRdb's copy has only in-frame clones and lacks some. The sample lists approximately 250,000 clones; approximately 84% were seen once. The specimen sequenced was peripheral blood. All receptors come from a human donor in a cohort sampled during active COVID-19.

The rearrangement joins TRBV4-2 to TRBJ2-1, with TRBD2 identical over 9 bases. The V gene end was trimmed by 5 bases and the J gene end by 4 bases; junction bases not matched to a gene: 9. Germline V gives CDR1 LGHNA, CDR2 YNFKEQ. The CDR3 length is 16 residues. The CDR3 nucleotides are TGTGCCAGCAGCTCCATAGCGGGGGCGTATTACAATGAGCAGTTCTTC. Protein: CASSSIAGAYYNEQFF.

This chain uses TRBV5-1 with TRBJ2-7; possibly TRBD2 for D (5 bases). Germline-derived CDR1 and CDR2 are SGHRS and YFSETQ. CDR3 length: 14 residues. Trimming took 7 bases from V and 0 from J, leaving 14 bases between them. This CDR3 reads CASQTAASSYEQYF. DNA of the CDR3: TGCGCCAGCCAAACAGCGGCGAGCTCCTACGAGCAGTACTTC.

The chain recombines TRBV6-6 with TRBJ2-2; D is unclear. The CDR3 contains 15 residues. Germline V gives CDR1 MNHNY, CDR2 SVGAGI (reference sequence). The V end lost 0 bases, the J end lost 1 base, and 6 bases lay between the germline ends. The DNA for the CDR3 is TGTGCCAGCAGTTACTCGGCGGTGAACACCGGGGAGCTGTTTTTT. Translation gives CASSYSAVNTGELFF.